The 22 T cell receptor beta chains given below trace back to one sample, sequenced in a study of long-term antiretroviral therapy in people with HIV. The assay used was immunoSEQ (version v3.0), run at survey level. TCRdb's copy holds only in-frame clones and misses some; the assay was immunoSEQ multiplex PCR. The sample lists about 16,000 clones, roughly 88% seen once, with about 15% in the top ten. The sample consisted of unsorted PBMCs, taken more than 2.2 years before starting antiretroviral therapy. These receptors were obtained from a woman aged 25 to 39 with HIV.

This clone is classed as medium-sized. The chain combines TRBV2 with TRBJ2-7, with 8 nucleotides matching TRBD1. V dropped 10 bases and J dropped 2; count of bases not matched to a gene: 19. Germline CDR1 is SNHLY and CDR2 is FYNNEI. This CDR3 spans 17 amino acids. The CDR3 region is CATNEYDRGTKTYEQYF. CDR3 DNA sequence: TGTGCCACCAACGAATATGACAGGGGAACGAAAACCTACGAGCAGTACTTC.

The V call is TRBV30, the J call TRBJ2-1, with D perhaps TRBD2 (6 bases). The CDR3 sequence is 15 residues long. Germline CDR1 reads GTSNPN; CDR2 reads SVGIG (reference sequence). Trimming cost V 0 bases and J 6 bases, with 15 bases left between them. CDR3 nucleotides: TGTGCCTGGAGTGTACTTTGGCGGGGCAGCAATGAGCAGTTCTTC. This translates into CAWSVLWRGSNEQFF.

This clone has a single count. Here the CDR3 reads CASSSIQGGYEQYF. The CDR3 DNA reads as TGTGCCAGCAGCTCAATTCAGGGGGGCTACGAGCAGTACTTC. The chain uses TRBV5-5 and TRBJ2-7; a weak D match, TRBD1 (7 bases). CDR1 SGHKS and CDR2 YYEKEE come from the germline V gene (reference sequence). V was cut by 3 bases and J by 3 bases, with 13 bases left in between. CDR3 length equals 14 residues.

The gene calls are TRBV7-2 and TRBJ2-1; TRBD1 agrees at 7 bases. The V gene's germline CDR1 is SGHTA and CDR2 FQGNSA. The CDR3 covers 12 residues. V shed 5 bases and J 12 bases; nucleotides not matched to a gene: 7. The CDR3, as DNA: TGTGCCAGCAGCCCGGGACAGTCCGGGCAGTTCTTC. Translation: CASSPGQSGQFF.

The chain couples TRBV6-5 to TRBJ1-3; no clear D gene. Trimming left V 6 bases short and J 3 bases short, with 6 bases between. Germline V CDR1 and CDR2: MNHEY, SVGAGI. This CDR3 contains 12 residues. The CDR3: CASRTLGNTIYF. The CDR3 DNA is TGTGCCAGCAGGACACTTGGAAACACCATATATTTT.

The rearrangement uses TRBV6-5 and TRBJ1-5, with 12 nucleotides matching TRBD1. V lost 6 bases to trimming and J lost 5 bases; unmatched junction nucleotides: 5. CDR1 is MNHEY and CDR2 is SVGAGI in the germline V gene. The CDR3 totals 15 residues. DNA for the CDR3: TGTGCCAGCAGCCGGGACAGGGGGCATGATCAGCCCCAGCATTTT. Residues: CASSRDRGHDQPQHF.

V usage is TRBV9 and J usage is TRBJ2-5; 13 positions match TRBD2. From germline, CDR1 is SGDLS and CDR2 YYNGEE. After removal of 4 bases from V and 2 bases from J, the junction contained 5 bases not matched to a gene. The CDR3 runs to 16 residues. The CDR3 region is CASSPGLAGFQETQYF. The DNA for the CDR3 is TGTGCCAGCAGCCCGGGACTAGCGGGGTTTCAAGAGACCCAGTACTTC.

This clone was counted a single time. V is TRBV6-5 and J is TRBJ1-6; D is ambiguous. Germline loops: CDR1 MNHEY, CDR2 SVGAGI. V lost 0 bases and J lost 8, with 5 bases in between. This CDR3 has 13 residues. CDR3 amino acids: CASSYSGYSPLHF. CDR3 coding DNA: TGTGCCAGCAGTTACTCCGGGTATTCACCCCTCCACTTT.

This clone has more than one count but fewer than ten. The chain recombines TRBV19 with TRBJ2-7, with D possibly called TRBD1 or TRBD2 (5 bases each). The CDR3 covers 15 residues. Germline CDR1 and CDR2: LNHDA and SQIVND (reference sequence). Deletions cut 6 bases from V and 0 bases from J, with 15 bases between. The CDR3 is CASSISGTTSYEQYF. For the CDR3, the DNA is TGTGCCAGTAGCATATCCGGGACCACCTCCTACGAGCAGTACTTC.

The V gene is TRBV11-2, the J gene TRBJ1-5, with D possibly being TRBD1 (5 bases). With 5 bases removed from V and 0 bases from J, the gap between germline ends came to 11 bases. The CDR3 length is 15 residues. Germline CDR1 SGHAT, CDR2 FQNNGV. The CDR3 loop is CASSLDSDSNQPQHF. The CDR3 coding sequence is TGTGCCAGCAGCCTCGACAGTGATAGCAATCAGCCCCAGCATTTT.

The rearrangement links TRBV23-1 to TRBJ2-1; 9 positions match TRBD1. TRBV23-1 is filed as an ORF, its function uncertain. J was trimmed by 3 bases and V by 11 bases; bases with no gene match: 8. The CDR3 length is 14 residues. CDR3 nucleotides: TGCGCCTACCCAGGGACAGGGTTCTACAATGAGCAGTTCTTC. Translation gives CAYPGTGFYNEQFF.

The V and J genes are TRBV6-1 and TRBJ1-3, with D perhaps TRBD1 (5 bases). In germline, CDR1 is MNHNS, CDR2 SASEGT. Trimming stripped 10 bases from V and 1 base from J, with 11 bases between. The CDR3 length is 13 residues. The chain's CDR3 is CAIVQGSGNTIYF. CDR3 nucleotide sequence: TGTGCCATCGTTCAGGGATCTGGAAACACCATATATTTT.

V and J are TRBV9 and TRBJ2-2; the D is unclear. Germline V gene data show CDR1 as SGDLS and CDR2 as YYNGEE. Trimming cost V 0 bases and J 4 bases, with 7 bases left between them. The CDR3 totals 14 residues. The CDR3 is CASSVGVSTGELFF. CDR3 DNA sequence: TGTGCCAGCAGCGTAGGGGTGAGCACCGGGGAGCTGTTTTTT.

The genes are TRBV12-2 and TRBJ2-7; whether TRBD1, the table's D call, matches the DNA was not checked. TRBV12-2 is reported as a pseudogene. CDR3 size: 15 residues. The CDR3 sequence is CASRSGTGEPYEQYF. The CDR3 region has the DNA TGTGCAAGTCGGTCCGGGACAGGGGAACCCTACGAGCAGTACTTC.

The V and J genes are TRBV20-1 and TRBJ1-2; a possible D gene is TRBD1 (5 bases). CDR1 is DFQATT and CDR2 is SNEGSKA in the germline V gene (reference sequence). The CDR3 loop spans 11 amino acids. Trimming took 5 bases from V and 4 from J, leaving 8 bases between them. The CDR3 is CSAGGTYGYTF. CDR3 nucleotide sequence: TGCAGTGCTGGTGGGACCTATGGCTACACCTTC.

This chain joins TRBV19 and TRBJ1-2; weak D call: TRBD1 (5 bases). Trimming cost V 6 bases and J 4 bases, with 12 bases left between them. Germline CDR1 LNHDA, CDR2 SQIVND (reference sequence). The CDR3 runs to 13 residues. In DNA form, the CDR3 reads TGTGCCAGTAGAATCGGGGGTTCCTATGGCTACACCTTC. It is translated as CASRIGGSYGYTF.

V and J are TRBV6-6 and TRBJ1-3; D is uncertain. Germline lookup yields CDR1 MNHNY and CDR2 SVGAGI (reference sequence). CDR3 length equals 15 residues. The V gene lost 0 bases and the J gene lost 0 bases, with 6 bases spanning the gap. The CDR3 nucleotides read TGTGCCAGCAGTTACTCGCCAGGCTCTGGAAACACCATATATTTT. This encodes CASSYSPGSGNTIYF.

The V call is TRBV6-5, the J call TRBJ1-5; D gene uncertain. The length of the CDR3 is 14 residues. Trimming cost V 6 bases and J 0 bases, with 9 bases left between them. In germline, CDR1 is MNHEY, CDR2 SVGAGI. The CDR3 DNA follows: TGTGCCAGCAGGCCCGCGGGTAGCAATCAGCCCCAGCATTTT. Translated: CASRPAGSNQPQHF.

V gene TRBV30 combines with J gene TRBJ2-3; D possibly corresponds to TRBD2 (6 bases). V was pared by 0 bases and J by 14 bases, with 18 bases between. Germline values: CDR1 GTSNPN, CDR2 SVGIG (reference sequence). The length of the CDR3 is 13 residues. CDR3 region: CAWSVQNGGRSYF. In nucleotides, the CDR3 is TGTGCCTGGAGTGTACAGAACGGGGGACGTTCGTATTTT. Variable domain in full (rest from reference TRBV30 and TRBJ2-3): SQTIHQWPATLVQPVGSPLSLECTVEGTSNPNLYWYRQAAGRGLQLLFYSVGIGQISSEVPQNLSASRPQDRQFILSSKKLLLSDSGFYLCAWSVQNGGRSYFGPGTRLTVL.

As for this clone: Compared with germline, one end of the junction differs, possibly owing to a read error. The chain carries TRBV14 and TRBJ1-2, with D maybe TRBD1 (6 bases). CDR3 length: 13 residues. Germline loops: CDR1 SGHDN, CDR2 FVKESK. CDR3 protein: CASSPQGNSGYTF. The DNA of the CDR3 is TGTGCCAGCAGCCCACAGGGAAACTCTGGCTACACCTTC.

The J gene is TRBJ1-5, the V gene TRBV5-5, with TRBD1 as a possible D gene (6 bases). Germline lookup yields CDR1 SGHKS and CDR2 YYEKEE (reference sequence). The CDR3 sequence is 15 residues long. V lost 3 bases and J lost 9, with 19 bases in between. This chain's CDR3 is CASSWGTGPRWPQHF. The CDR3 DNA is TGTGCCAGCAGCTGGGGAACAGGGCCGAGGTGGCCCCAGCATTTT.

This rearrangement joins TRBV29-1 to TRBJ2-6; weak D call: TRBD1 (6 bases). The ends were cut back, 4 bases at V and 4 bases at J, with 20 bases in the middle. This CDR3 has 17 residues. CDR1 is SQVTM and CDR2 is ANQGSEA in the germline V gene. CDR3 sequence: CSVGVSRGTLGANVLTF. CDR3 sequence (DNA): TGCAGCGTTGGGGTTTCCAGGGGAACTCTCGGGGCCAACGTCCTGACTTTC.